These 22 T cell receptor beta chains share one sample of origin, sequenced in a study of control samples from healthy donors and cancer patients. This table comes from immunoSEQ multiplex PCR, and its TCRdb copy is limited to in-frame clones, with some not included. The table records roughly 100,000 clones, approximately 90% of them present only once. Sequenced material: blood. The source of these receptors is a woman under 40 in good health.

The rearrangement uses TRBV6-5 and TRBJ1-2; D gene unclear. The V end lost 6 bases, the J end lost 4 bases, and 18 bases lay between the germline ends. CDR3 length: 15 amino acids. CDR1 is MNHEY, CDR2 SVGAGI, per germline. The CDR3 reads CASSPNADARYGYTF. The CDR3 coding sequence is TGTGCCAGCAGCCCCAACGCAGATGCTCGCTATGGCTACACCTTC.

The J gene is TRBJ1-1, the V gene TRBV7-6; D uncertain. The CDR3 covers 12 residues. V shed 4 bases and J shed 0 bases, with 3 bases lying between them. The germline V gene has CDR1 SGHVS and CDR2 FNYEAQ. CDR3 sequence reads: CASSSVNTEAFF. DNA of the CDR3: TGTGCCAGCAGCTCCGTGAACACTGAAGCTTTCTTT.

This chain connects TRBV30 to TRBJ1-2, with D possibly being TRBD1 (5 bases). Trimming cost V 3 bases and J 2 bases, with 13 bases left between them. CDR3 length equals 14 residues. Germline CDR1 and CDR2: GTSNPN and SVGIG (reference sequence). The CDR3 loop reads CAWSGAKSNYGYTF. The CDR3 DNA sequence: TGTGCCTGGAGCGGGGCCAAGTCCAACTATGGCTACACCTTC.

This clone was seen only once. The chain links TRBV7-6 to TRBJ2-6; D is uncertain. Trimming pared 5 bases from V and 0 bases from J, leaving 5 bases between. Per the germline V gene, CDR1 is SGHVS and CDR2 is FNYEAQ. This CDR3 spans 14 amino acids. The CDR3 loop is CASSANSGANVLTF. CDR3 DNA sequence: TGTGCCAGCAGCGCCAACTCTGGGGCCAACGTCCTGACTTTC.

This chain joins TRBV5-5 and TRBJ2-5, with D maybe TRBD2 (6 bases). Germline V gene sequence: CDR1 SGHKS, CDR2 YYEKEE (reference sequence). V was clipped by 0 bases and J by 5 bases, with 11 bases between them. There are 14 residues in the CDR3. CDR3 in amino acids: CASSLVSSEETQYF. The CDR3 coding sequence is TGTGCCAGCAGCTTGGTATCTAGCGAGGAGACCCAGTACTTC.

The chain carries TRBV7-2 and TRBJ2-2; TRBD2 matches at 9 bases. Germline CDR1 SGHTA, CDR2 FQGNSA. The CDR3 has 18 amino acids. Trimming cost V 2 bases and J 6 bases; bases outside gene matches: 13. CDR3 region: CASSLRGLSGGWSGELFF. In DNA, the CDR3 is TGTGCCAGCAGCTTACGCGGGCTCAGCGGGGGGTGGTCCGGGGAGCTGTTTTTT.

CDR3 protein: CASSFGVGAYEQYF. The CDR3 DNA sequence: TGTGCCAGCAGTTTTGGGGTAGGGGCCTACGAGCAGTACTTC. The chain is built from TRBV27 and TRBJ2-7; tentatively, D is TRBD1 (5 bases). Germline CDR1 MNHEY, CDR2 SMNVEV (reference sequence). The CDR3 is 14 amino acids. Trimming removed 3 bases at V and 2 bases at J, with 11 bases between.

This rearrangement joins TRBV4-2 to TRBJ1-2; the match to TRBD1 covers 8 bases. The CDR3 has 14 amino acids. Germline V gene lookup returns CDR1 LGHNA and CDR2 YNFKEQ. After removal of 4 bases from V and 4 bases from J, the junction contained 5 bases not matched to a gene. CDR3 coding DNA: TGTGCCAGCAGCCCCGGACAGGGTTCCTATGGCTACACCTTC. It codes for CASSPGQGSYGYTF.

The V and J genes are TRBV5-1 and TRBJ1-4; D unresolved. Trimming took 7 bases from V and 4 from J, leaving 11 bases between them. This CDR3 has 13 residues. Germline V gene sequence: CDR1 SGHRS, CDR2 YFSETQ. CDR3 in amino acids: CASSYGSNEKLFF. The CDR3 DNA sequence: TGCGCCAGCTCGTACGGGAGTAATGAAAAACTGTTTTTT.

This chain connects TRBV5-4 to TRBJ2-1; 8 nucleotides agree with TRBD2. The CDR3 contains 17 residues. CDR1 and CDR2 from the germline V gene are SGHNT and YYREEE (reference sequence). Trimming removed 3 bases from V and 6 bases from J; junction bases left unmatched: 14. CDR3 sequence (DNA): TGTGCCAGCAGCTCTGACAGAGCGGGAGTAATAGGCAATGAGCAGTTCTTC. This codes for CASSSDRAGVIGNEQFF.

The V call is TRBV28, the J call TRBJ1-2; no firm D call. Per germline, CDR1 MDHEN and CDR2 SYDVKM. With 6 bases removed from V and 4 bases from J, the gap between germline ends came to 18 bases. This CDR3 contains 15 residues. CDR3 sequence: CASSPTPGLIYGYTF. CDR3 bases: TGTGCCAGCAGCCCCACGCCCGGTTTAATCTATGGCTACACCTTC.

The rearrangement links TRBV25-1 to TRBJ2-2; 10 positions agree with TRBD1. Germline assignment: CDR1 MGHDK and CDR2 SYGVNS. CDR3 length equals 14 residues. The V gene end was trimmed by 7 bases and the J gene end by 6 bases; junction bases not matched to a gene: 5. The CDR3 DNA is TGTGCCAGCAAAGGGACAGGGGACGCCGGGGAGCTGTTTTTT. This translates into CASKGTGDAGELFF.

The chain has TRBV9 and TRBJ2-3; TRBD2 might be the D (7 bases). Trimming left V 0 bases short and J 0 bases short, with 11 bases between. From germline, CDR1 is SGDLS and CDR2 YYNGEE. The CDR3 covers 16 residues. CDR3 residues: CASSVGAGASTDTQYF. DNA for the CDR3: TGTGCCAGCAGCGTAGGGGCGGGGGCGAGCACAGATACGCAGTATTTT.

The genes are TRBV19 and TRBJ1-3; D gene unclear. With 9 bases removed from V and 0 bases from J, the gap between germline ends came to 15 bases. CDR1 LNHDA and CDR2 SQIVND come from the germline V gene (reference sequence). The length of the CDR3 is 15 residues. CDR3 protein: CASKPRETSGNTIYF. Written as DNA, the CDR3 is TGTGCCAGCAAACCGCGGGAGACCTCTGGAAACACCATATATTTT.

The CDR3 nucleotides are TGTGCCAGCAGTTACTCCCTTTCGACGTCTGGAAACACCATATATTTT. Translating gives CASSYSLSTSGNTIYF. The V call is TRBV6-5, the J call TRBJ1-3; no clear D. The ends were cut back, 0 bases at V and 1 base at J, with 10 bases in the middle. The CDR3 covers 16 residues. CDR1 is MNHEY, CDR2 SVGAGI, per germline.

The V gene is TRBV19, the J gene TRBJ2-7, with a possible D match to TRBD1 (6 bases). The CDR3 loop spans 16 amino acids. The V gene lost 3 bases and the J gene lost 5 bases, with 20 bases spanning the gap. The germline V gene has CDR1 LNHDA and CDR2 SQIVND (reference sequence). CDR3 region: CASSITGLSYVDEQYF. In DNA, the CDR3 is TGTGCCAGTAGTATCACAGGGCTTTCCTACGTCGACGAGCAGTACTTC.

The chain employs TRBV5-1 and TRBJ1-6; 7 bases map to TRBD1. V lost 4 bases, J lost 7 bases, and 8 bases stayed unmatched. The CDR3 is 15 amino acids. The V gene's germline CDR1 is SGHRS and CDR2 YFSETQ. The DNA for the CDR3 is TGCGCCAGCAGCATCCGTACAGGGGCGAATTCACCCCTCCACTTT. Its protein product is CASSIRTGANSPLHF.

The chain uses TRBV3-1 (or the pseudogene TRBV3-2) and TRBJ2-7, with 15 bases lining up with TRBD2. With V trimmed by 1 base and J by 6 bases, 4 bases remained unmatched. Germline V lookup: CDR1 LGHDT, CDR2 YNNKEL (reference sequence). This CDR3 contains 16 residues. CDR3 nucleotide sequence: TGTGCCAGCAGCCAAGTCGGGACTAGCGGGAGGTGCGAGCAGTACTTC. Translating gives CASSQVGTSGRCEQYF.

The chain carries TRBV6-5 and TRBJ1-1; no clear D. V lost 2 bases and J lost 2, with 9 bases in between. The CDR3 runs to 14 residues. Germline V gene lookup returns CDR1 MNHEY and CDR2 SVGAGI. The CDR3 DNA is TGTGCCAGCAGTTACAGGAGGGAAAACACTGAAGCTTTCTTT. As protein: CASSYRRENTEAFF.

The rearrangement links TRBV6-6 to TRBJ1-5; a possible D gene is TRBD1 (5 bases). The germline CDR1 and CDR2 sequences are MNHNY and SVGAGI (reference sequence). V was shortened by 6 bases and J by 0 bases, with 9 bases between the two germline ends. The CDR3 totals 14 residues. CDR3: CASSPDSSNQPQHF. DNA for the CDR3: TGTGCCAGCAGCCCCGACAGTAGCAATCAGCCCCAGCATTTT.

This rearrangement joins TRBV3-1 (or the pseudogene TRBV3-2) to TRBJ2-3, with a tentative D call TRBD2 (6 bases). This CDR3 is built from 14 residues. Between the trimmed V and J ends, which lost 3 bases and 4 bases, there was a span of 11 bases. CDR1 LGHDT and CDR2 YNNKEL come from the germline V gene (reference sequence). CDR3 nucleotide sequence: TGTGCCAGCAGCCAGCGGGAAGCGGCAGATACGCAGTATTTT. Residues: CASSQREAADTQYF.

The CDR3 coding sequence is TGTGCCTGGAGTGCCGGTATTGGTGAGCAGTTCTTC. This gives the protein CAWSAGIGEQFF. V usage is TRBV30 and J usage is TRBJ2-1; D unclear. The ends were cut back, 1 base at V and 9 bases at J, with 10 bases in the middle. The germline gives CDR1 GTSNPN, CDR2 SVGIG (reference sequence). The CDR3 sequence is 12 residues long.